The 13 T cell receptor beta chains below were found in one sample sequenced in a study of monozygotic twins with inflammatory bowel disease. TCRdb reprocessed the 5' RACE reads, keeping one entry per CDR3 protein, no DNA. The sample features some 450,000 distinct CDR3 sequences, with about 2.4% in its top ten. Sequencing used blood. These TCRs come from a human donor with ulcerative colitis or Crohn's disease, or a healthy co-twin of an affected twin (not recorded which).

J is TRBJ2-5 and V is TRBV6-1. CDR1 and CDR2 (germline): MNHNS, SASEGT. The CDR3 covers 13 residues. This chain's CDR3 is CASSEIGQETQYF.

This sequence joins TRBV3-1 and TRBJ2-5. The CDR3 has 14 amino acids. CDR1 LGHDT and CDR2 YNNKEL come from the germline V gene (reference sequence). This chain's CDR3 is CASSQDERLETQYF.

The chain is built from TRBV19 and TRBJ2-2; the TCRdb call, TRBD1, lacks DNA for checking. CDR3 size: 15 residues. CDR1 and CDR2 (germline): LNHDA, SQIVND (reference sequence). This CDR3 reads CASSHGTANTGELFF.

V is TRBV4-1 and J is TRBJ2-2; no DNA is available, so the TRBD1 call from TCRdb remains unchecked. The CDR3 extends over 20 amino acids. Germline V CDR1 and CDR2: MGHRA, YSYEKL. This chain's CDR3 is CASSHPVRTGASIATGELFF.

The genes are TRBV3-1 and TRBJ2-2; TCRdb calls TRBD1, which cannot be checked without DNA. From germline, CDR1 is LGHDT and CDR2 YNNKEL (reference sequence). CDR3 length equals 16 residues. CDR3 amino acids: CASSPPGTGRTGELFF.

The chain carries TRBV29-1 and TRBJ1-1; the D call from TCRdb, TRBD1, cannot be confirmed without DNA. The V gene's germline CDR1 is SQVTM and CDR2 ANQGSEA. The CDR3 totals 13 residues. The CDR3: CSVSSGGLTEAFF.

The genes are TRBV20-1 and TRBJ2-3; TCRdb gives TRBD1 as the D gene, but with no DNA this cannot be confirmed. CDR1 and CDR2 (germline): DFQATT, SNEGSKA (reference sequence). The CDR3 runs 14 residues. The CDR3 sequence is CSAPSSSGGYTQYF.

The chain couples TRBV9 to TRBJ1-4. This CDR3 spans 14 amino acids. Germline-derived CDR1 and CDR2 are SGDLS and YYNGEE. The CDR3: CASSSQVVGEKLFF. Full variable domain (missing parts from reference TRBV9 and TRBJ1-4): DSGVTQTPKHLITATGQRVTLRCSPRSGDLSVYWYQQSLDQGLQFLIQYYNGEERAKGNILERFSAQQFPDLHSELNLSSLELGDSALYFCASSSQVVGEKLFFGSGTQLSVL.

The rearrangement uses TRBV7-2 and TRBJ2-2; the D gene TCRdb calls, TRBD1, cannot be checked with no DNA. From germline, CDR1 is SGHTA and CDR2 FQGNSA. The CDR3 covers 16 residues. This CDR3 reads CASSLFQGANTGELFF.

This chain joins TRBV2 and TRBJ2-2; the TCRdb call, TRBD1, lacks DNA for checking. The CDR3 is made up of 15 amino acids. Germline CDR1 is SNHLY and CDR2 is FYNNEI. The CDR3 protein is CASNGRGRGTGELFF.

The V gene is TRBV7-2, the J gene TRBJ2-4; TCRdb lists TRBD1, though no DNA is available to test this call. Per the germline V gene, CDR1 is SGHTA and CDR2 is FQGNSA. The CDR3 spans 15 residues. The CDR3 reads CASRYQTGAKNIQYF.

The gene calls are TRBV5-1 and TRBJ2-1; the TCRdb call, TRBD2, lacks DNA for checking. The CDR3 covers 16 residues. Germline V lookup: CDR1 SGHRS, CDR2 YFSETQ. CDR3: CASRAASGSNLAEQFF.

V is TRBV23-1 and J is TRBJ1-5; lacking DNA, the TRBD1 call made by TCRdb goes unchecked. TRBV23-1 is assigned to the ORF class and has an uncertain function. CDR3 size: 17 residues. This CDR3 is CASNPNRGGARNQPQHF.